These T cell receptor beta chains were read from a single sample in a study of OX40 agonist ivuxolimab in advanced cancers. Profiling relied on immunoSEQ multiplex PCR, and the TCRdb table lists in-frame clones only, not all of them. The sample records about 73,000 clones, about 90% being singletons. The starting material was CD4+ or CD8+ T cells sorted from blood, obtained in a trial of the OX40 agonist ivuxolimab. These receptors were obtained from an adult with an advanced solid tumor such as melanoma, head and neck, liver or kidney cancer. Both conserved end residues are part of each CDR3. Fields, in order: D gene, V gene, clone size, J gene, CDR3 DNA, CDR3 protein. The D gene is left open where the match is weak. Rows may omit the clone size; those that give it use once, few, many or a size class.

TRBD1	TRBV9	.	TRBJ2-7	TGTGCCAGCAGCCCAAACGACAGGGTCTACGAGCAGTACTTC	CASSPNDRVYEQYF
TRBD1	TRBV28	few	TRBJ2-7	TGTGCCAGCAGTCGGGACAGGGGCGAGCAGTACTTC	CASSRDRGEQYF
TRBD1	TRBV28	.	TRBJ1-1	TGTGCCAGCAGTTTAAAGGGGACAGGGAGCACTGAAGCTTTCTTT	CASSLKGTGSTEAFF
TRBD2	TRBV19	.	TRBJ2-1	TGTGCCAGTAGTATACAGACTAGCGGGGGGGCATCGAATGAGCAGTTCTTC	CASSIQTSGGASNEQFF
.	TRBV5-5	.	TRBJ2-3	TGTGCCAGCGGACCTCCGGGCCTTCGCACAGATACGCAGTATTTT	CASGPPGLRTDTQYF
.	TRBV2	.	TRBJ1-2	TGTGCCAGCAATGCAGGACAGAATAGCTATGGCTACACCTTC	CASNAGQNSYGYTF
TRBD2	TRBV5-5	.	TRBJ2-7	TGTGCCAGCAGCCGGGGGGCTAGCGGGAGCAGCTCCTACGAGCAGTACTTC	CASSRGASGSSSYEQYF
.	TRBV5-4	once	TRBJ1-2	TGTGCCAGCAGCGGACGGACAGCCATTAACTATGGCTACACCTTC	CASSGRTAINYGYTF
TRBD1	TRBV2	.	TRBJ1-4	TGTGCCAGCAGCTCAGGACAGGGGGGAAATGAAAAACTGTTTTTT	CASSSGQGGNEKLFF
TRBD2	TRBV2	few	TRBJ2-1	TGTGCCAGCTCCTGGGCTAGCGGGAGGTTGAATGAGCAGTTCTTC	CASSWASGRLNEQFF
.	TRBV18	.	TRBJ2-1	TGTGCCAGCTCACTGGGGACACTAAGGGAGCAGTTCTTC	CASSLGTLREQFF
TRBD1	TRBV5-5	.	TRBJ1-5	TGTGCCAGCAGCCTCTCCCGGGACAGGGGGCAGAGGCCCCAGCATTTT	CASSLSRDRGQRPQHF
TRBD1	TRBV7-2	.	TRBJ1-4	TGTGCCAGCAGCTTAGACAGGGGTCATGAAAAACTGTTTTTT	CASSLDRGHEKLFF
TRBD2	TRBV6-5	.	TRBJ2-7	TGTGCCAGCAGCCTTACTAGCGCCCAACTCTACGAGCAGTACTTC	CASSLTSAQLYEQYF
TRBD1	TRBV9	.	TRBJ1-1	TGTGCCAGCAGCGTAGTAGGGGACAGGGGGCTGGGTACTGAAGCTTTCTTT	CASSVVGDRGLGTEAFF
.	TRBV7-3	.	TRBJ1-1	TGTGCCAGCAGGGAAGGGGAAGGGTACACTGAAGCTTTCTTT	CASREGEGYTEAFF
TRBD2	TRBV7-8	.	TRBJ2-5	TGTGCCAGCAGCAACATAGCGGGGGGCCTCGGGGCCCAGTACTTC	CASSNIAGGLGAQYF
TRBD2	TRBV28	.	TRBJ2-3	TGTGCCAGCAGTTTATTTCGACTAGCGGGCGCAGATACGCAGTATTTT	CASSLFRLAGADTQYF
.	TRBV6-1	.	TRBJ1-2	TGTGCCAGCAGTGAAGCGCAGGCTTTTTTTCTCGGCTACACCTTC	CASSEAQAFFLGYTF
TRBD1	TRBV10-2	.	TRBJ2-7	TGCGCCAGCAGGGAATCAGGGGGAGTACCCTACGAGCAGTACTTC	CASRESGGVPYEQYF
.	TRBV7-2	.	TRBJ1-2	TGTGCCAGCCGCAAGACAGCAGCTAACTATGGCTACACCTTC	CASRKTAANYGYTF
TRBD2	TRBV11-1	.	TRBJ2-3	TGTGCCAGCAGCCCACGGGGGGGCGGCACAGATACGCAGTATTTT	CASSPRGGGTDTQYF
.	TRBV7-2	.	TRBJ2-7	TGTGCCAGCAGCCCATCAGTTCGGGCGGGGCAGTACTTC	CASSPSVRAGQYF
.	TRBV6-6	.	TRBJ2-7	TGTGCCAGCAGCTCCAACAGGGCCAGCTACGAGCAGTACTTC	CASSSNRASYEQYF
.	TRBV19	.	TRBJ2-6	TGTGCCAGCGGGGACGGACGCTCTGGGGCCAACGTCCTGACTTTC	CASGDGRSGANVLTF
.	TRBV5-1	.	TRBJ2-1	TGCGCCAGCAGCCCCCGGGCTCGCGGCGATGAGCAGTTCTTC	CASSPRARGDEQFF
TRBD2	TRBV4-1	.	TRBJ2-1	TGCGCCAGCAGCCACCCGGGACTAGCGGGAGGGCCAAATCGGGTTGAGCAGTTCTTC	CASSHPGLAGGPNRVEQFF
.	TRBV30	.	TRBJ1-5	TGTGCCTGGAGTGTACCGGCAGCAAATCAGCCCCAGCATTTT	CAWSVPAANQPQHF
TRBD2	TRBV7-2	.	TRBJ2-7	TGTGCCAGCAGGGCTAGCGGGGGGTCCTACGAGCAGTACTTC	CASRASGGSYEQYF
.	TRBV19	.	TRBJ2-7	TGTGCCAGTAGGCAAACGGGGGACGATTTCTACGAGCAGTACTTC	CASRQTGDDFYEQYF
TRBD2	TRBV10-3	.	TRBJ2-3	TGTGCCACTGAAGCGGGAGGAAGCACAGATACGCAGTATTTT	CATEAGGSTDTQYF
.	TRBV10-2	.	TRBJ1-1	TGCGCCAGCGCTAGGGGGGGACCCACTGAAGCTTTCTTT	CASARGGPTEAFF
.	TRBV10-1	.	TRBJ1-3	TGCGCCAGCAGTGTTGGGAATGGAAACACCATATATTTT	CASSVGNGNTIYF
.	TRBV7-8	once	TRBJ1-2	TGTGCCAGCAGCTTGGGACTATATGGCTACACCTTC	CASSLGLYGYTF
.	TRBV27	.	TRBJ2-7	TGTGCCAGCAGCAGGGACGGAGTTTACTACGAGCAGTACTTC	CASSRDGVYYEQYF
.	TRBV10-2	.	TRBJ1-3	TGCGCCAGCAGTGGTTTTAGGGGCGCCGGAAACACCATATATTTT	CASSGFRGAGNTIYF
TRBD1	TRBV19	.	TRBJ2-7	TGTGCCAGTAGTGCCCGGGACAGGGGTGTCCGCGAGCAGTACTTC	CASSARDRGVREQYF
.	TRBV7-8	.	TRBJ2-3	TGTGCCAGCAGCAGCCGGGATTTAGGCACAGATACGCAGTATTTT	CASSSRDLGTDTQYF
TRBD1	TRBV28	.	TRBJ1-2	TGTGCCAGCAGACGGACAGGGTACTATGGCTACACCTTC	CASRRTGYYGYTF
TRBD1	TRBV13	once	TRBJ2-3	TGTGCCAGCAGCTTATACCAAACAGGGGCAGATACGCAGTATTTT	CASSLYQTGADTQYF
TRBD1	TRBV5-1	.	TRBJ2-7	TGCGCCAGCAGCTTGGGACAGGGGAATTACGAGCAGTACTTC	CASSLGQGNYEQYF